These 17 T cell receptor beta chains came from one sample sequenced in a study of blood T cell repertoires in COVID-19 (TCRdb year 2020). Libraries were constructed by the immunoSEQ multiplex PCR assay. TCRdb obtained this table from immuneACCESS and retained in-frame rearrangements with V and J assigned. These tables miss some clones; where compared with another copy, unresolved V genes account for less than half of the shortfall, and the remainder is unexplained. The sample records approximately 97,000 clones, 86% of which are singletons. Approximately 18% of the sample is held by the ten biggest clonotypes. Sequencing was carried out using peripheral blood. The receptors shown here come from a woman older than 75 with acute or convalescent COVID-19.

As concerns this clone: The same CDR3 arises from other DNA sequences in this sample as well. The V gene is TRBV5-1, the J gene TRBJ1-2, with D maybe TRBD1 (5 bases). V was shortened by 4 bases and J by 2 bases, with 9 bases between the two germline ends. The CDR3 length is 13 residues. From germline, CDR1 is SGHRS and CDR2 YFSETQ. CDR3 sequence: CASSPGGNYGYTF. CDR3 DNA sequence: TGCGCCAGCAGCCCCGGGGGAAACTATGGCTACACCTTC. Drawing the rest from reference TRBV5-1 and TRBJ1-2, the complete variable domain is KAGVTQTPRYLIKTRGQQVTLSCSPISGHRSVSWYQQTPGQGLQFLFEYFSETQRNKGNFPGRFSGRQFSNSRSEMNVSTLELGDSALYLCASSPGGNYGYTFGSGTRLTVV.

This rearrangement joins TRBV7-2 to TRBJ2-5; D possibly corresponds to TRBD1 (5 bases). Germline-derived CDR1 and CDR2 are SGHTA and FQGNSA. The CDR3 covers 14 residues. The germline V and J ends were trimmed by 6 bases and 1 base, with 12 bases remaining between them. The CDR3: CASSFDSLQETQYF. As DNA, the CDR3 is TGTGCCAGCAGTTTTGACAGCCTCCAAGAGACCCAGTACTTC.

The count of this clone is one. The genes are TRBV5-4 and TRBJ2-1; 10 nucleotides agree with TRBD2. CDR3 length equals 15 residues. J lost 4 bases, V lost 4 bases, and 5 bases had no gene match. Germline CDR1 is SGHNT and CDR2 is YYREEE (reference sequence). The CDR3 loop reads CASSILSGGYNEQFF. The CDR3 nucleotides read TGTGCCAGCAGCATCCTTAGCGGGGGGTACAATGAGCAGTTCTTC. Variable domain in full (rest from reference TRBV5-4 and TRBJ2-1): ETGVTQSPTHLIKTRGQQVTLRCSSQSGHNTVSWYQQALGQGPQFIFQYYREEENGRGNFPPRFSGLQFPNYSSELNVNALELDDSALYLCASSILSGGYNEQFFGPGTRLTVL.

This clone is a singleton in its sample. V usage is TRBV6-2 or TRBV6-3 and J usage is TRBJ1-5; D is unclear. Germline values: CDR1 MNHEY, CDR2 SVGEGT. V lost 5 bases to trimming and J lost 1 base, with 15 bases between them. The CDR3 totals 16 residues. For the CDR3, the DNA is TGTGCCAGCAGTCCCCGGGGTGGGCAAAGCAATCAGCCCCAGCATTTT. This sequence encodes CASSPRGGQSNQPQHF.

The CDR3 DNA reads TGTGCCAGCAGCCAGAGGGGGGGTAGGAATGAGCAGTTCTTC. Its protein product is CASSQRGGRNEQFF. J is TRBJ2-1 and V is TRBV14; D might be TRBD2 (7 bases). The CDR3 has 14 residues. Germline CDR1 SGHDN, CDR2 FVKESK. The germline V and J ends were trimmed by 3 bases and 7 bases, with 13 bases remaining between them.

This chain uses TRBV4-2 with TRBJ1-4; possibly TRBD1 for D (6 bases). Germline CDR1 is LGHNA and CDR2 is YNFKEQ. V shed 4 bases and J shed 8 bases, with 20 bases lying between them. The CDR3 extends over 16 amino acids. CDR3 coding DNA: TGTGCCAGCAGCCCCAGGACAGAAACCTATCAGGAAAAACTGTTTTTT. Amino acid sequence: CASSPRTETYQEKLFF.

The CDR3 region has the DNA TGTGCCTGTGACCGGGACAGGGGAAACACCATATATTTT. The encoded protein is CACDRDRGNTIYF. The chain joins TRBV30 to TRBJ1-3; TRBD1 aligns across 8 bases. From germline, CDR1 is GTSNPN and CDR2 SVGIG (reference sequence). J was trimmed by 4 bases and V by 6 bases; bases with no gene match: 5. The CDR3 covers 13 residues.

The chain has TRBV19 and TRBJ2-5, with TRBD1 as a possible D gene (7 bases). The CDR3 is made up of 15 amino acids. Per germline, CDR1 LNHDA and CDR2 SQIVND (reference sequence). The V end was cut by 3 bases, the J end by 2 bases, with 13 bases between. The CDR3 here is CASSISGGWQETQYF. Here the CDR3 DNA reads TGTGCCAGTAGTATCTCAGGGGGGTGGCAAGAGACCCAGTACTTC.

The chain uses TRBV28 and TRBJ1-2, with 9 bases matching TRBD1. The CDR3 has 15 amino acids. V gave up 3 bases and J gave up 4 bases; unmatched junction bases: 6. Per the germline V gene, CDR1 is MDHEN and CDR2 is SYDVKM. For the CDR3, the DNA is TGTGCCAGCAGTTTTGGGGACAGGGTCCCCTATGGCTACACCTTC. It translates to CASSFGDRVPYGYTF.

V gene TRBV11-2 combines with J gene TRBJ1-3; D is uncertain. This CDR3 is 16 amino acids long. Deletions cut 1 base from V and 2 bases from J, with 12 bases between. Looked up from germline, CDR1 is SGHAT and CDR2 is FQNNGV. CDR3 loop: CASSLGGRLTGNTIYF. CDR3 bases: TGTGCCAGCAGCTTAGGAGGCCGGTTGACTGGAAACACCATATATTTT. The whole variable domain, remainder taken from reference TRBV11-2 and TRBJ1-3, is EAGVAQSPRYKIIEKRQSVAFWCNPISGHATLYWYQQILGQGPKLLIQFQNNGVVDDSQLPKDRFSAERLKGVDSTLKIQPAKLEDSAVYLCASSLGGRLTGNTIYFGEGSWLTVV.

The gene calls are TRBV27 and TRBJ1-6; possible D gene TRBD1, 6 bases. Trimming took off 6 bases at V and 0 bases at J, with 9 bases between the two ends. Per germline, CDR1 MNHEY and CDR2 SMNVEV (reference sequence). This CDR3 comprises 15 residues. The CDR3 DNA sequence: TGTGCCAGCAGACAGGGCAGCTCCTATAATTCACCCCTCCACTTT. Translated: CASRQGSSYNSPLHF.

The chain recombines TRBV5-5 with TRBJ2-7, with D uncertain. V was cut by 3 bases and J by 6 bases, with 7 bases left in between. The V gene's germline CDR1 is SGHKS and CDR2 YYEKEE (reference sequence). The CDR3 covers 11 residues. CDR3 bases: TGTGCCAGCAGCTCCGGGTTCGAGCAGTACTTC. Amino acid sequence: CASSSGFEQYF.

The chain joins TRBV7-9 to TRBJ1-2; 8 bases match TRBD1. The CDR3 is made up of 15 amino acids. The germline CDR1 and CDR2 sequences are SEHNR and FQNEAQ (reference sequence). V gave up 4 bases and J gave up 4 bases; unmatched junction bases: 8. For the CDR3, the DNA is TGTGCCAGCAGCTCCACAGGGGGAAGTACCTATGGCTACACCTTC. Its translation: CASSSTGGSTYGYTF.

V is TRBV5-5 and J is TRBJ1-4, with TRBD1 matching 10 bases. From germline, CDR1 is SGHKS and CDR2 YYEKEE (reference sequence). The trim removed 2 bases at V and 7 bases at J, leaving 5 bases unmatched. CDR3 length: 15 amino acids. The CDR3 protein is CASSFRDRGGEKLFF. DNA for the CDR3: TGTGCCAGCAGCTTCCGGGACAGGGGAGGTGAAAAACTGTTTTTT. The full variable domain, with the rest looked up from reference TRBV5-5 and TRBJ1-4, is DAGVTQSPTHLIKTRGQQVTLRCSPISGHKSVSWYQQVLGQGPQFIFQYYEKEERGRGNFPDRFSARQFPNYSSELNVNALLLGDSALYLCASSFRDRGGEKLFFGSGTQLSVL.

The chain links TRBV18 to TRBJ1-2, with TRBD1 matching over 7 bases. The CDR3 length is 13 residues. CDR1 and CDR2 from the germline V gene are KGHSH and LQKENI. Trimming cost V 5 bases and J 3 bases; bases outside gene matches: 3. CDR3 in DNA: TGTGCCAGCTCAGAAGACAGGGACTATGGCTACACCTTC. This codes for CASSEDRDYGYTF.

The J gene is TRBJ1-6, the V gene TRBV6-4; 7 positions match TRBD1. The CDR3 runs 17 residues. V dropped 6 bases and J dropped 8; count of bases not matched to a gene: 16. The V gene's germline CDR1 is MRHNA and CDR2 SNTAGT. CDR3 DNA sequence: TGTGCCAGCAGAGGGGGCGGGGTCGGGCAATTTTATTCACCCCTCCACTTT. Its protein product is CASRGGGVGQFYSPLHF.

The chain is built from TRBV28 and TRBJ1-1; D uncertain. Germline values: CDR1 MDHEN, CDR2 SYDVKM. The CDR3 sequence is 15 residues long. V lost 3 bases to trimming and J lost 1 base, with 12 bases between them. The CDR3 protein is CASSFGVRANTEAFF. The DNA for the CDR3 is TGTGCCAGCAGTTTTGGGGTGAGGGCGAACACTGAAGCTTTCTTT. The full variable domain, its missing parts supplied by reference TRBV28 and TRBJ1-1, is DVKVTQSSRYLVKRTGEKVFLECVQDMDHENMFWYRQDPGLGLRLIYFSYDVKMKEKGDIPEGYSVSREKKERFSLILESASTNQTSMYLCASSFGVRANTEAFFGQGTRLTVV.